This TCR beta chain was captured in a study of blood T cell repertoires in COVID-19. For the study at large: Sample material is recorded as cDNA or gDNA derived from T cells, B-cell-depleted T cells, or PBMCs.

From germline, CDR1 is SGHVS and CDR2 FNYEAQ. V gave up 6 bases and J gave up 6 bases, with 10 bases separating them. CDR3 size: 12 residues. Method: immunoSEQ multiplex PCR; TCRdb's copy keeps in-frame clones and lacks some. Of 150,000 to 200,000 clones detected, approximately 88% appear once; the ten largest clones hold roughly 9%. Recovered participants had two consecutive negative NP/OP PCR tests, healthcare professional clearance, or symptom resolution. Specimen: PBMCs or T cells enriched from blood (not recorded which). This receptor was taken from a woman aged 18-35 years who had recovered from COVID-19. The rearrangement uses TRBV7-6 and TRBJ2-3; no reliable D call. DNA of the CDR3: TGTGCCAGCAGTTCACGGGTGGATACGCAGTATTTT. Translating gives CASSSRVDTQYF.